The 24 T cell receptor beta chains in this list originate from one sample, sequenced in a study of early T cells in non-severe SARS-CoV-2 infection. One entry per CDR3 protein, called by TCRdb with MiXCR from the 5' RACE reads. The sample shows 97,000 or so distinct CDR3 sequences, about an eighth of them seen only once. The specimen was whole blood. All receptors come from an adult who was a healthcare worker with PCR-confirmed SARS-CoV-2 infection or an uninfected control (not recorded which).

The V call is TRBV7-2, the J call TRBJ1-1; no reliable D call. This CDR3 has 13 amino acids. From germline, CDR1 is SGHTA and CDR2 FQGNSA. The germline V and J ends were trimmed by 1 base and 7 bases, with 10 bases remaining between them. The DNA of the CDR3 is TGTGCCAGCAGCTTAGGGAGAGGCCTTGAAGCTTTCTTT. The encoded protein is CASSLGRGLEAFF.

There are many counts of this clonotype. One end of the junction is discordant with germline, which a read error may explain. V and J are TRBV12-3 or TRBV12-4 and TRBJ2-7, with TRBD2 matching 10 bases. This CDR3 is 12 amino acids long. Here the CDR3 DNA reads TGTGCCAGCAGCCCTTCTAGCGGGAGATCTAGCTTC. It specifies CASSPSSGRSSF.

This clonotype occurred many times. The gene calls are TRBV19 and TRBJ1-5; weak D call: TRBD1 (6 bases). V dropped 8 bases and J dropped 1 base, with 12 bases sitting between them. CDR3 size: 14 residues. Germline V gene data show CDR1 as LNHDA and CDR2 as SQIVND (reference sequence). The CDR3 region has the DNA TGTGCCAGTTGGGGGCTGGGAAGCAATCAGCCCCAGCATTTT. Amino acid sequence: CASWGLGSNQPQHF.

This clonotype was counted a few times. This chain links TRBV27 with TRBJ2-1, with D perhaps TRBD2 (5 bases). Per germline, CDR1 MNHEY and CDR2 SMNVEV (reference sequence). The CDR3 has 15 amino acids. V lost 3 bases to trimming and J lost 3 bases, with 12 bases between them. CDR3 bases: TGTGCCAGCAGTTTTTTCTCTAGCAGCTACAATGAGCAGTTCTTC. Amino acid sequence: CASSFFSSSYNEQFF.

The chain links TRBV10-2 to TRBJ2-3; D is unresolved. Per the germline V gene, CDR1 is WSHSY and CDR2 is SAAADI. V was cut by 7 bases and J by 5 bases, with 13 bases left in between. The CDR3 runs to 13 residues. The CDR3 region is CASTIGWQDTQYF. The DNA of the CDR3 is TGCGCCAGCACCATAGGTTGGCAAGATACGCAGTATTTT.

This clonotype was seen only a few times. The chain couples TRBV27 to TRBJ2-1; D not certain. Per germline, CDR1 MNHEY and CDR2 SMNVEV (reference sequence). The CDR3 runs 14 residues. V was pared by 7 bases and J by 4 bases, with 14 bases between. The CDR3 nucleotides read TGTGCCAGCATGAAGCGATCCTTATACAATGAGCAGTTCTTC. This codes for CASMKRSLYNEQFF.

This clonotype appeared many times. The chain joins TRBV5-1 to TRBJ2-1; TRBD2 is a possible D gene (6 bases). The CDR3 has 16 residues. V shed 1 base and J shed 7 bases, with 18 bases lying between them. Germline CDR1 is SGHRS and CDR2 is YFSETQ. The CDR3 sequence: CASSLFKEGRVNEQFF. CDR3 in DNA: TGCGCCAGCAGCTTGTTTAAGGAGGGCCGCGTGAATGAGCAGTTCTTC. Drawing the rest from reference TRBV5-1 and TRBJ2-1, the complete variable domain is KAGVTQTPRYLIKTRGQQVTLSCSPISGHRSVSWYQQTPGQGLQFLFEYFSETQRNKGNFPGRFSGRQFSNSRSEMNVSTLELGDSALYLCASSLFKEGRVNEQFFGPGTRLTVL.

Turning to this clonotype: This may arise from a read error, as a much more abundant clone is one base away. The chain has TRBV25-1 and TRBJ2-2; 12 bases agree with TRBD2. There are 17 residues in the CDR3. Germline V gene data show CDR1 as MGHDK and CDR2 as SYGVNS. As DNA, the CDR3 is TGTGCCTGCAGTGCCTCTAGCGGGAGGGCCGAGTCCGGGGAGCTGTTTTTT. It is translated as CACSASSGRAESGELFF.

In this sample, this clonotype turned up a few times. This chain links TRBV7-9 with TRBJ2-7; 7 positions agree with TRBD1. Trimming at V came to 5 bases and at J to 4 bases, leaving 11 bases not matched to a gene. Per the germline V gene, CDR1 is SEHNR and CDR2 is FQNEAQ (reference sequence). This CDR3 region has 15 residues. CDR3 nucleotide sequence: TGTGCCAGCAGCCGGGGACAGACTTTGCCATACGAGCAGTACTTC. This encodes CASSRGQTLPYEQYF.

The rearrangement links TRBV20-1 to TRBJ2-3, with 10 bases aligning to TRBD2. Germline trimming cut 3 bases from V and 3 bases from J; bases unmatched to any gene: 9. The CDR3 has 16 residues. The germline V gene has CDR1 DFQATT and CDR2 SNEGSKA (reference sequence). CDR3 sequence (DNA): TGCAGTGCTAGGGGGTTCAGGGGACTAGCGACAGATACGCAGTATTTT. It is translated as CSARGFRGLATDTQYF.

The chain uses TRBV6-4 and TRBJ2-7, with 7 positions matching TRBD2. The junction had 10 bases not matched to a gene; V was cut back by 3 bases and J by 2 bases. The CDR3 is 16 residues long. Germline V gene data show CDR1 as MRHNA and CDR2 as SNTAGT. The CDR3 coding sequence is TGTGCCAGCAGTGATCCCCCAGCGGGACTAACCTACGAGCAGTACTTC. It is translated as CASSDPPAGLTYEQYF.

This clonotype occurred a few times. J is TRBJ2-5 and V is TRBV7-8; possible D gene TRBD1, 7 bases. In germline, CDR1 is SGHVS, CDR2 FQNEAQ. The V end lost 7 bases, the J end lost 6 bases, and 15 bases lay between the germline ends. The CDR3 has 13 residues. CDR3 DNA sequence: TGTGCCAGCAACGCCCCAGGGGGGCAGACCCAGTACTTC. Its protein is CASNAPGGQTQYF.

The V and J genes are TRBV7-7 and TRBJ2-1; D is undetermined. The CDR3 runs 13 residues. Trimming pared 0 bases from V and 8 bases from J, leaving 8 bases between. CDR1 and CDR2 (germline): SSHAT, FNYEAQ (reference sequence). CDR3: CASSLAAGYEQFF. The CDR3, as DNA: TGTGCCAGCAGCTTAGCGGCTGGATATGAGCAGTTCTTC.

The V gene is TRBV28, the J gene TRBJ2-2, with D unresolved. Germline lookup yields CDR1 MDHEN and CDR2 SYDVKM. V gave up 6 bases and J gave up 7 bases, with 6 bases separating them. The CDR3 is made up of 11 amino acids. For the CDR3, the DNA is TGTGCCAGCAGGGCATACGGGGAGCTGTTTTTT. Its translation: CASRAYGELFF.

This chain connects TRBV5-1 to TRBJ2-3, with D possibly being TRBD2 (6 bases). V lost 5 bases to trimming and J lost 2 bases, with 15 bases between them. The CDR3 spans 15 residues. The germline CDR1 and CDR2 sequences are SGHRS and YFSETQ. The CDR3 DNA is TGCGCCAGCAGTGGCGGGGACGGACCCACAGATACGCAGTATTTT. Residues: CASSGGDGPTDTQYF.

This clonotype was seen repeatedly, ten times or more. J is TRBJ2-7 and V is TRBV29-1; possible D gene TRBD2, 5 bases. V was pared by 4 bases and J by 4 bases, with 8 bases between. The CDR3 length is 11 residues. Germline loops: CDR1 SQVTM, CDR2 ANQGSEA. The CDR3 region is CSVVRGYEQYF. The CDR3, as DNA: TGCAGCGTTGTCCGGGGATACGAGCAGTACTTC.

V is TRBV29-1 and J is TRBJ2-5; the D is unclear. The V end lost 0 bases, the J end lost 1 base, and 12 bases lay between the germline ends. Germline V CDR1 and CDR2: SQVTM, ANQGSEA. The CDR3 covers 15 residues. The CDR3 DNA reads TGCAGCGTTGAAGAGTTTCGTCCCCCCCAAGAGACCCAGTACTTC. Encoded protein: CSVEEFRPPQETQYF.

This clonotype was recorded at least ten times. The chain couples TRBV5-1 to TRBJ1-1; 7 bases fit TRBD1. Germline V gene lookup returns CDR1 SGHRS and CDR2 YFSETQ. The CDR3 runs to 14 residues. V lost 4 bases to trimming and J lost 1 base; unmatched junction nucleotides: 4. CDR3 DNA: TGCGCCAGCAGCAGGAGACAGGGGAACACTGAAGCTTTCTTT. Protein product: CASSRRQGNTEAFF.

This clonotype appeared a few times. V and J are TRBV28 and TRBJ1-2, with D unclear. CDR3 length: 14 residues. Germline-derived CDR1 and CDR2 are MDHEN and SYDVKM. V was shortened by 6 bases and J by 0 bases, with 11 bases between the two germline ends. DNA for the CDR3: TGTGCCAGCAGCTTGCAATCAGCTAACTATGGCTACACCTTC. Its protein product is CASSLQSANYGYTF.

This clonotype was seen ten or more times. The genes are TRBV28 and TRBJ2-3; tentatively, D is TRBD1 (5 bases). V was shortened by 6 bases and J by 6 bases, with 13 bases between the two germline ends. CDR1 is MDHEN, CDR2 SYDVKM, per germline. This CDR3 contains 13 residues. The CDR3 region is CASSPGALDTQYF. The CDR3, as DNA: TGTGCCAGCAGCCCTGGGGCTTTGGATACGCAGTATTTT.

For the CDR3, the DNA is TGTGCCAGCAGTCGACAGGGCAAAAACATTCAGTACTTC. It yields the protein CASSRQGKNIQYF. The chain employs TRBV6-5 and TRBJ2-4; TRBD1 aligns across 7 bases. Trimming removed 5 bases from V and 3 bases from J; junction bases left unmatched: 1. From germline, CDR1 is MNHEY and CDR2 SVGAGI. There are 13 residues in the CDR3.

This clonotype was picked up a small number of times. V and J are TRBV9 and TRBJ2-3; a weak D match, TRBD2 (5 bases). Between the trimmed V and J ends, which lost 3 bases and 5 bases, there was a span of 16 bases. Per the germline V gene, CDR1 is SGDLS and CDR2 is YYNGEE. This CDR3 contains 15 residues. The CDR3 nucleotides read TGTGCCAGCAGCGCTTTAGCGTCCCAACAAGATACGCAGTATTTT. Translating gives CASSALASQQDTQYF.

The chain is built from TRBV29-1 and TRBJ2-7, with 9 bases identical to TRBD1. This CDR3 is 12 amino acids long. J lost 3 bases, V lost 5 bases, and 2 bases had no gene match. In germline, CDR1 is SQVTM, CDR2 ANQGSEA. The CDR3 loop is CSVPGQGYEQYF. The CDR3 coding sequence is TGCAGCGTTCCGGGACAGGGCTACGAGCAGTACTTC.

This clonotype came up a few times. This sequence joins TRBV5-8 and TRBJ2-7; D perhaps matches TRBD1 (6 bases). The CDR3 spans 15 residues. Germline lookup yields CDR1 SGHTS and CDR2 YDEGEE. V lost 0 bases to trimming and J lost 0 bases, with 10 bases between them. In DNA form, the CDR3 reads TGTGCCAGCAGCTTGGCTTTAGGGGGCTCCTACGAGCAGTACTTC. Protein product: CASSLALGGSYEQYF.